Following are 21 T cell receptor beta chains from one sample sequenced in a study of CD8+ T cells in alopecia areata. Treatment in this sample: oral pan-JAK inhibitor, 5-10 mg twice daily. Following extraction, RNA underwent reverse transcription to cDNA, which served as the sequencing template. The data were produced by immunoSEQ multiplex PCR, yet TCRdb's version contains in-frame clones alone and is incomplete. The repertoire has more than 200,000 clones, roughly 66% of them found once; the top ten carry roughly 1.2%. This specimen was CD4+ T cells sorted from blood, taken at week 44, from a patient treated with tofacitinib. All receptors come from a human donor with alopecia areata.

The table lists this clone with a count of one. This chain links TRBV7-3 with TRBJ2-6; D unresolved. The V end lost 5 bases, the J end lost 4 bases, and 6 bases lay between the germline ends. The V gene's germline CDR1 is SGHTA and CDR2 FQGTGA. The CDR3 is 13 residues long. CDR3 protein: CASSEAGANVLTF. The CDR3 nucleotides are TGTGCCAGCAGCGAGGCCGGGGCCAACGTCCTGACTTTC.

The rearrangement uses TRBV29-1 and TRBJ1-1, with TRBD1 as a possible D gene (5 bases). Trimming stripped 4 bases from V and 7 bases from J, with 19 bases between. The CDR3 has 14 residues. Germline V gene sequence: CDR1 SQVTM, CDR2 ANQGSEA. The DNA for the CDR3 is TGCAGCGTTGCATTGGACACAGAACATGGTGAAGCTTTCTTT. Amino acid sequence: CSVALDTEHGEAFF.

The chain carries TRBV7-6 and TRBJ2-7; 11 positions agree with TRBD2. Germline values: CDR1 SGHVS, CDR2 FNYEAQ. Unmatched junction bases numbered 5, after V lost 5 bases and J lost 2 bases. This CDR3 contains 15 residues. CDR3 bases: TGTGCCAGCAGCAAGACTAGCGGGGCGACCTACGAGCAGTACTTC. It translates to CASSKTSGATYEQYF.

The V call is TRBV29-1, the J call TRBJ1-1; TRBD1 might be the D (5 bases). V was cut by 7 bases and J by 0 bases, with 18 bases left in between. Per germline, CDR1 SQVTM and CDR2 ANQGSEA. The CDR3 is 15 residues long. Written as DNA, the CDR3 is TGCAGCGCAAATAGGCGGGGGACTCTGAACACTGAAGCTTTCTTT. Residues: CSANRRGTLNTEAFF.

This clone has just a few counts. CDR3 amino acids: CASSFIDRNEQFF. CDR3 coding DNA: TGTGCCAGCAGTTTCATCGACCGCAATGAGCAGTTCTTC. V is TRBV28 and J is TRBJ2-1; D is uncertain. This CDR3 is 13 amino acids long. CDR1 and CDR2 from the germline V gene are MDHEN and SYDVKM. V lost 3 bases and J lost 6, with 9 bases in between.

This clone turned up a few times. This sequence joins TRBV29-1 and TRBJ1-2; TRBD1 aligns across 12 bases. CDR3 length: 15 residues. Germline values: CDR1 SQVTM, CDR2 ANQGSEA. V gave up 4 bases and J gave up 3 bases; unmatched junction bases: 6. This CDR3 is CSVVAGDRGHYGYTF. The CDR3 DNA follows: TGCAGCGTTGTGGCTGGGGACAGGGGGCACTATGGCTACACCTTC. Together with reference TRBV29-1 and TRBJ1-2, the CDR3 gives the full variable domain: SAVISQKPSRDICQRGTSLTIQCQVDSQVTMMFWYRQQPGQSLTLIATANQGSEATYESGFVIDKFPISRPNLTFSTLTVSNMSPEDSSIYLCSVVAGDRGHYGYTFGSGTRLTVV.

This clone was observed a handful of times. The V and J genes are TRBV12-5 and TRBJ1-1; D gene uncertain. CDR3 length: 11 residues. V lost 5 bases, J lost 8 bases, and 9 bases lay in between. Germline V lookup: CDR1 LGHNT, CDR2 FRNRAP. The CDR3 here is CASGPHREAFF. The DNA for the CDR3 is TGTGCTAGTGGTCCCCACCGAGAAGCTTTCTTT.

This chain links TRBV9 with TRBJ2-4, with TRBD1 matching 9 bases. This CDR3 comprises 16 residues. Trimming cost V 4 bases and J 3 bases; bases outside gene matches: 8. Looked up from germline, CDR1 is SGDLS and CDR2 is YYNGEE. CDR3 in amino acids: CASSPEMTGGKNIQYF. The DNA for the CDR3 is TGTGCCAGCAGCCCAGAGATGACAGGGGGCAAAAACATTCAGTACTTC.

V usage is TRBV5-1 and J usage is TRBJ1-6, with 9 bases that match TRBD1. The V gene's germline CDR1 is SGHRS and CDR2 YFSETQ. V dropped 6 bases and J dropped 3; count of bases not matched to a gene: 4. CDR3 length equals 15 residues. CDR3 in amino acids: CASTQGQGYNSPLHF. The CDR3 DNA follows: TGCGCCAGCACTCAGGGACAGGGCTATAATTCACCCCTCCACTTT.

The chain joins TRBV23-1 to TRBJ2-5; 9 bases map to TRBD1. TRBV23-1 is given ORF status, its function remaining uncertain. CDR3 length equals 20 residues. V shed 4 bases and J 5 bases; nucleotides not matched to a gene: 23. The CDR3 region has the DNA TGCGCCAGCAGTCGGGCGAAGACAGGGGGTCCCATCCCCCGAGGGGAGACCCAGTACTTC. Its translation: CASSRAKTGGPIPRGETQYF.

The gene calls are TRBV7-2 and TRBJ1-1; D is possibly TRBD1 (6 bases). The CDR3 has 13 amino acids. Per the germline V gene, CDR1 is SGHTA and CDR2 is FQGNSA. V lost 8 bases and J lost 3, with 13 bases in between. The CDR3 is CASLAGAYTEAFF. DNA for the CDR3: TGTGCCAGCCTTGCAGGGGCCTACACTGAAGCTTTCTTT.

The chain joins TRBV29-1 to TRBJ2-2; 7 bases fit TRBD1. J lost 0 bases, V lost 4 bases, and 2 bases had no gene match. Germline values: CDR1 SQVTM, CDR2 ANQGSEA. This CDR3 spans 14 amino acids. The CDR3 region is CSVGGTANTGELFF. In DNA form, the CDR3 reads TGCAGCGTTGGAGGGACAGCGAACACCGGGGAGCTGTTTTTT.

This clone was picked up a small number of times. The same CDR3 can be traced to other DNA sequences in this sample. The chain joins TRBV5-1 to TRBJ2-3; perhaps TRBD2 as D (5 bases). The V gene's germline CDR1 is SGHRS and CDR2 YFSETQ. The CDR3 spans 15 residues. Deletions cut 1 base from V and 0 bases from J, with 9 bases between. CDR3 nucleotide sequence: TGCGCCAGCAGCTTGAGAGGGTTAAGCACAGATACGCAGTATTTT. Its protein is CASSLRGLSTDTQYF.

The rearrangement uses TRBV5-1 and TRBJ2-5, with no clear D. The germline V gene encodes CDR1 SGHRS and CDR2 YFSETQ. CDR3 length equals 15 residues. Trimming pared 0 bases from V and 0 bases from J, leaving 9 bases between. The CDR3 here is CASSLEFNYQETQYF. CDR3 nucleotide sequence: TGCGCCAGCAGCTTGGAATTTAACTACCAAGAGACCCAGTACTTC.

The chain carries TRBV5-1 and TRBJ1-5; D gene unclear. The CDR3 consists of 14 residues. V was cut by 3 bases and J by 4 bases, with 11 bases left in between. CDR1 and CDR2 from the germline V gene are SGHRS and YFSETQ. The CDR3 nucleotides read TGCGCCAGCAGCTCAGGACTGTCAAATCAGCCCCAGCATTTT. This codes for CASSSGLSNQPQHF.

The chain joins TRBV30 to TRBJ1-2, with a tentative D call TRBD1 (5 bases). Trimming pared 4 bases from V and 8 bases from J, leaving 11 bases between. This CDR3 has 11 amino acids. Germline lookup yields CDR1 GTSNPN and CDR2 SVGIG (reference sequence). The CDR3 nucleotides are TGTGCCTGGAATGGGGGGGAAGGCTACACCTTC. This encodes CAWNGGEGYTF.

This clone was seen a few times. The chain couples TRBV5-1 to TRBJ2-7, with D perhaps matching TRBD1 (6 bases). Per germline, CDR1 SGHRS and CDR2 YFSETQ. The CDR3 extends over 13 amino acids. The V gene lost 0 bases and the J gene lost 5 bases, with 9 bases spanning the gap. In DNA, the CDR3 is TGCGCCAGCAGCTTGGTACAGGGTCACGAGCAGTACTTC. This gives the protein CASSLVQGHEQYF.

A few counts support this clone. The DNA for the CDR3 is TGTGCCAGCAGCTTATCTGACGAGCAGTACTTC. Protein sequence: CASSLSDEQYF. The chain is built from TRBV11-2 and TRBJ2-7; D ambiguous. Germline V CDR1 and CDR2: SGHAT, FQNNGV. V was pared by 2 bases and J by 5 bases, with 4 bases between. This CDR3 is built from 11 residues.

The genes are TRBV4-3 and TRBJ1-4, with D uncertain. The CDR3 has 17 residues. The ends were cut back, 0 bases at V and 3 bases at J, with 14 bases in the middle. Germline V gives CDR1 LGHNA, CDR2 YSLEER. The CDR3 reads CASSQEPRPASNEKLFF. CDR3 bases: TGCGCCAGCAGCCAAGAGCCCAGGCCAGCGTCTAATGAAAAACTGTTTTTT.

The chain employs TRBV25-1 and TRBJ2-7; TRBD1 matches at 10 bases. After removal of 9 bases from V and 3 bases from J, the junction contained 17 bases not matched to a gene. The germline CDR1 and CDR2 sequences are MGHDK and SYGVNS. This CDR3 spans 17 amino acids. CDR3: CARKLLDGTGVFYEQYF. CDR3 DNA sequence: TGTGCCAGGAAACTACTCGACGGGACAGGGGTATTCTACGAGCAGTACTTC.

The chain uses TRBV15 and TRBJ1-5; D remains unclear. The CDR3 length is 14 residues. From germline, CDR1 is LNHNV and CDR2 YYDKDF (reference sequence). V dropped 0 bases and J dropped 3 bases, with 6 bases sitting between them. CDR3 bases: TGTGCCACCAGCAGAGATAAGCCCAATCAGCCCCAGCATTTT. As protein: CATSRDKPNQPQHF.